This T cell receptor (beta chain) was found in a study of T cell clones after liver transplantation. Study background: Liver transplant recipients had immunosuppression withdrawal attempted within 2 years. Until 12-24 months post-transplant, subjects got standard immunosuppression and no induction.

Sequencing used immunoSEQ multiplex PCR; TCRdb keeps in-frame clones, though not all of them. The top ten hold roughly 2.5% of the sample, which has tens of thousands of clones, around nine tenths seen once. Germline V CDR1 and CDR2: MNHEY, SVGAGI. This CDR3 is 14 amino acids long. Trimming stripped 2 bases from V and 3 bases from J, with 10 bases between. The clonotype was recovered from a human donor who received a liver transplant. V and J are TRBV6-5 and TRBJ2-5, with TRBD1 as a possible D gene (5 bases). This specimen was CD4+ T cells from blood, taken before liver transplant. CDR3 nucleotides: TGTGCCAGCAGTTACCGGGCAGGGAAAGAGACCCAGTACTTC. Amino acid sequence: CASSYRAGKETQYF.